This T cell receptor beta chain was captured in a study of blood T cell repertoires in COVID-19. Across the study: Sources were T cells, B-cell-depleted T cells, or PBMCs; the material itself was cDNA or gDNA.

The length of the CDR3 is 18 residues. V lost 0 bases to trimming and J lost 3 bases, with 18 bases between them. Germline V lookup: CDR1 KGHSH, CDR2 LQKENI. Original analysis: From reference gene primer amplification, estimates of nucleated cell counts were derived. The data were produced by immunoSEQ multiplex PCR, yet TCRdb's version contains in-frame clones alone and is incomplete. Clone size and the V and J calls come from that table; the DNA yielded D and trimming. Among around 330,000 clones listed, about 85% were seen once. All enrollees were roughly 18 to 100 years old and from approximately 24 US areas. Participants had their cohort set by participant-reported clinical history.

The sequence was collected from a woman aged 30 to 39 who had been exposed to COVID-19. Material for sequencing was PBMCs or T cells enriched from blood (not recorded which). This chain links TRBV18 with TRBJ1-3, with D perhaps TRBD1 (6 bases). CDR3 amino acids: CASSPPGQSRLGGNTIYF. The CDR3 DNA reads as TGTGCCAGCTCACCACCCGGACAGAGTCGACTCGGTGGAAACACCATATATTTT.